This T cell receptor beta chain was documented in a study of T cell changes during pregnancy in multiple sclerosis (dated by TCRdb to between 2018 and 2020). Background on the whole study: In women with multiple sclerosis, the researchers looked at how the T cell repertoire shifted as pregnancy progressed.

Library preparation was by the immunoSEQ multiplex PCR assay. The source is immuneACCESS, and TCRdb retained only in-frame sequences with V and J called. Part of the clones is not carried over; for the studies checked, unresolved V genes explain less than half of this, and the remainder is unexplained. In all, the sample holds 100,000 or so clones, and about 94% of those were seen once. The leading ten clones occupy 0.99% of the sample. This clone was observed a handful of times. It lacks a known antigen. Base qualities are not recorded, but no much larger clone differs from it by a single base. The CDR3 covers 14 residues, taking in both the cysteine and the phenylalanine. Kept here is only the CDR3 DNA, which spans 42 bases and is read in frame from base 1. V is shortened by 1 base, J by 5 bases, and the region joining them spans 9 bases. The germline V gene (reference sequence) sets CDR1 to SEHNR and CDR2 to FQNEAQ.

This chain is built from TRBV7-9 and TRBJ1-5; TRBD1 is perhaps the D gene, given 5 matching bases. This sequence was found in a female donor with multiple sclerosis, enrolled in a pregnancy study. This specimen consisted of peripheral blood, obtained after pregnancy. DNA sequence: TGTGCCAGCAGCTTAGGACAGAGTGATCAGCCCCAGCATTTT. The resulting protein is CASSLGQSDQPQHF.